This entry describes one TCR beta chain. Antigen unknown. Expressed TCRB transcripts were sequenced after all isolated RNA was converted to cDNA. Clones were read by immunoSEQ multiplex PCR, and TCRdb kept only the in-frame ones, dropping some. The table shows 130,000 or so clones, with around 15% occurring only once. This record comes from a study of beta chain features in type 1 diabetes. Study-wide context: In all, around 99 million sorted cells from all samples were analyzed.

Study-wide points: Across all four CD4+ subsets, people with type 1 diabetes showed modestly shorter TCRB CDR3s.

The receptor's source is a man younger than 35 with type 1 diabetes. Sequencing was performed on central memory CD4+ T cells from blood.

The CDR3 bases are TGTGCCAGCAAACTGAGCGGGTCTCACACAGATACGCAGTATTTT. Translation: CASKLSGSHTDTQYF. This chain joins TRBV2 and TRBJ2-3; a weak D match, TRBD2 (6 bases). The CDR3 is 15 amino acids. From germline, CDR1 is SNHLY and CDR2 FYNNEI. The V end lost 7 bases, the J end lost 2 bases, and 16 bases lay between the germline ends.